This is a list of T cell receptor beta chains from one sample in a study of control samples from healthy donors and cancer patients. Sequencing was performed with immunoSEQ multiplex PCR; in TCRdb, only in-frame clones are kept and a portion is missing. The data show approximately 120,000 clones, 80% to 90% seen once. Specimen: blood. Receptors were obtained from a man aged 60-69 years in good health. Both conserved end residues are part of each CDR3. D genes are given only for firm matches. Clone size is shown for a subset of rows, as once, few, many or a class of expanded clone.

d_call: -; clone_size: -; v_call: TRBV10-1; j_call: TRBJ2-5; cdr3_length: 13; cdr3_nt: TGCGCCAGCAAAGGAGGACGGGGTGAGACCCAGTACTTC; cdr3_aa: CASKGGRGETQYF
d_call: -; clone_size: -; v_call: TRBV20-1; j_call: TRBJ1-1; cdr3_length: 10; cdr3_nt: TGCAGTGCCAGGACGGGGGACGGTTTCTTT; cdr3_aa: CSARTGDGFF
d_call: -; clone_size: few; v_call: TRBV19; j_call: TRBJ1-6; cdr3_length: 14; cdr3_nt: TGTGCCAGTACTTCTCGGGACTACAATTCACCCCTCCACTTT; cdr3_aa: CASTSRDYNSPLHF
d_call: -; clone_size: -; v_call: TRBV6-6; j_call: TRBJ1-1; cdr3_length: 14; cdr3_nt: TGTGCCAGCAGTTCACCGTTCAGGGGAACTGAAGCTTTCTTT; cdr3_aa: CASSSPFRGTEAFF
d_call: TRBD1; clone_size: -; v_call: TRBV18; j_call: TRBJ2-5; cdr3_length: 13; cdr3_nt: TGTGCCAGCTCACGGGACAGTTCAGAGACCCAGTACTTC; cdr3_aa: CASSRDSSETQYF
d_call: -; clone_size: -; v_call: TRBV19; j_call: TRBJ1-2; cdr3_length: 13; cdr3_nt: TGTGCCAGTAGTATCACAGGGCTCTATGGCTACACCTTC; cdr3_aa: CASSITGLYGYTF
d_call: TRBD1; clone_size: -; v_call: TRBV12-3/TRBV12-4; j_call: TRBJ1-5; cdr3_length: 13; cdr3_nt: TGTGCCAGCAGGGGGACAGCTAATCAGCCCCAGCATTTT; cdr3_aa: CASRGTANQPQHF
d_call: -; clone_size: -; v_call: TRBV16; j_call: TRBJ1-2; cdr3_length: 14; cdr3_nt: TGTGCCAGCATCTCCCCCGAGGGCGCGGGGGGCTACACCTTC; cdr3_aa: CASISPEGAGGYTF
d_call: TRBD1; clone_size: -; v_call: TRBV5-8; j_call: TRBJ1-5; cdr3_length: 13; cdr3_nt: TGTGCCAGCAGCGACAGGGGGCACCAGCCCCAGCATTTT; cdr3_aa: CASSDRGHQPQHF
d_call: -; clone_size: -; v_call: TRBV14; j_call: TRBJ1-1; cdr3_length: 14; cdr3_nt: TGTGCCAGCAGCCGAGGAGGGAGGAACACTGAAGCTTTCTTT; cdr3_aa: CASSRGGRNTEAFF
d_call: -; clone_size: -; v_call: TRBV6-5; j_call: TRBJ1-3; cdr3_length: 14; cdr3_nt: TGTGCCAGCACTGCGGACCCGGCAGGAAACACCATATATTTT; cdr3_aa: CASTADPAGNTIYF
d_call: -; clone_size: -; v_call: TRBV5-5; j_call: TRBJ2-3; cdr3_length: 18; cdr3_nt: TGTGCCAGCAGCTTGGCCTTGGTGGGGTTACCTAGCACAGATACGCAGTATTTT; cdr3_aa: CASSLALVGLPSTDTQYF
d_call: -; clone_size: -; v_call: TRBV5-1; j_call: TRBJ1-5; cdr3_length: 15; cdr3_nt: TGCGCCAGCAGCCCCGGGGCCCATTCCAATCAGCCCCAGCATTTT; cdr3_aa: CASSPGAHSNQPQHF
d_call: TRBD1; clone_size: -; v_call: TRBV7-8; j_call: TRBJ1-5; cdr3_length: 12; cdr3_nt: TGTGCCAGCAGCTTCGGGACAGGGGCCCAGCATTTT; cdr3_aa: CASSFGTGAQHF
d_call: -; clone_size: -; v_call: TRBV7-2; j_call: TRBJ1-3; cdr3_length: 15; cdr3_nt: TGTGCCAGCAGCTTTGGGGGCGCGGGAGGAAACACCATATATTTT; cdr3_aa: CASSFGGAGGNTIYF
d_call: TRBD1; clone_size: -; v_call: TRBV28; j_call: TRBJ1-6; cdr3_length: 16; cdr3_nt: TGTGCCAGCAGCCCCCTTTGGACAGGAGCTAATTCACCCCTCCACTTT; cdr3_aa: CASSPLWTGANSPLHF
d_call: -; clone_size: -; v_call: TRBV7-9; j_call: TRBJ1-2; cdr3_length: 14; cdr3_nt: TGTGCCAGCAGCTTATTAACCGGGTTCTATGGCTACACCTTC; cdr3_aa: CASSLLTGFYGYTF
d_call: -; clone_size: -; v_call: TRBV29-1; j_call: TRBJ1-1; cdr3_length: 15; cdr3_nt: TGCAGCGTTGATGGCCCCCTTTTGGATCAGGTTAAAGCTTTCTTT; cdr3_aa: CSVDGPLLDQVKAFF
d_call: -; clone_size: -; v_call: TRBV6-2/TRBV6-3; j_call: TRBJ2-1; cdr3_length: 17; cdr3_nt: TGTGCCAGCAGTTACGGTTCGGGTACAACGGCCCAACATGAGCAGTTCTTC; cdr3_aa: CASSYGSGTTAQHEQFF
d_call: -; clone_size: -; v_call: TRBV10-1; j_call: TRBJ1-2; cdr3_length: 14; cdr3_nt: TGCGCCAGCAGCGATGGTCTTTCTGGGGCTGGCTACACCTTC; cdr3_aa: CASSDGLSGAGYTF
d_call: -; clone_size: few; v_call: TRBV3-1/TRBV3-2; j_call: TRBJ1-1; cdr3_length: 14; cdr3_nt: TGTGCCAGCAGCTCTCGCCTACAGAACACTGAAGCTTTCTTT; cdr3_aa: CASSSRLQNTEAFF
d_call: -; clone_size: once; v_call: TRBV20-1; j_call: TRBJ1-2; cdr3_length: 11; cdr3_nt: TGCAGTGCTAGGGCCCTGGAGGGCTACACCTTC; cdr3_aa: CSARALEGYTF
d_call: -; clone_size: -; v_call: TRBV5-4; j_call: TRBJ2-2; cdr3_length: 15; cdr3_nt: TGTGCCAGCAGCTTTTCCGGGGCTAACACCGGGGAGCTGTTTTTT; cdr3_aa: CASSFSGANTGELFF
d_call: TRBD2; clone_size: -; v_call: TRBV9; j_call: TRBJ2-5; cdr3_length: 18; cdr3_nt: TGTGCCAGCAGCGTAGATATTGGACGGGGGGAGGGGCAAGAGACCCAGTACTTC; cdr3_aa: CASSVDIGRGEGQETQYF
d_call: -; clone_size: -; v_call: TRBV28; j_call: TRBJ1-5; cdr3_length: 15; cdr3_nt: TGTGCCAGCAAAGGGGGTCAAAATAGCAATCAGCCCCAGCATTTT; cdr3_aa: CASKGGQNSNQPQHF
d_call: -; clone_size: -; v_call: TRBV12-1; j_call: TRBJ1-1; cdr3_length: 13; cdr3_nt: TGTGCCAGCAGCGGGCAGCTGAACACTGAAGCTTTCTTT; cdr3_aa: CASSGQLNTEAFF
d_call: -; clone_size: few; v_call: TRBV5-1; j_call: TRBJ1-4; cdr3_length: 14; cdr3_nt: TGCGCCAGCAGCTTGGGGGGGTATAATGAAAAACTGTTTTTT; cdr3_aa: CASSLGGYNEKLFF
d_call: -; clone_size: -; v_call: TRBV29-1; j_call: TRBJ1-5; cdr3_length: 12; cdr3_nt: TGCAGCGTTGCGGACGGCAATCAGCCCCAGCATTTT; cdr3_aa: CSVADGNQPQHF
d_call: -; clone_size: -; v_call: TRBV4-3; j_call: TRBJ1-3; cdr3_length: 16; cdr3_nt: TGCGCCAGCAGCCAAGATCTCAGCGGGGCTGGAAACACCATATATTTT; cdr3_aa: CASSQDLSGAGNTIYF
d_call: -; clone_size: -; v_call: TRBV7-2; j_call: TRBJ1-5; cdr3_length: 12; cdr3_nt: TGTGCCAGCAGCTTAGTCAATCAGCCCCAGCATTTT; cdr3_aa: CASSLVNQPQHF
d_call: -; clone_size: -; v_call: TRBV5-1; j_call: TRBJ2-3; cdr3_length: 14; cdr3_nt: TGCGCCAGCAGCTTGGCCTTGGGGACCGATACGCAGTATTTT; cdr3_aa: CASSLALGTDTQYF
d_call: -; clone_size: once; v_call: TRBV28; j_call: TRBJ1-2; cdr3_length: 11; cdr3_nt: TGTGCCACCAACAGGGCCAGCGGCTACACCTTC; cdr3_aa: CATNRASGYTF
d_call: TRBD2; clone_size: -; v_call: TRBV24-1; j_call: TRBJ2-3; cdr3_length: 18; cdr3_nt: TGTGCCACCAGTGATTGGGGACTAGCGGGGGACCCCACAGATACGCAGTATTTT; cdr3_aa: CATSDWGLAGDPTDTQYF
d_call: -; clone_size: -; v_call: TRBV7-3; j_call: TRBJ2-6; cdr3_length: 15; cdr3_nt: TGTGCCAGCAGCCCACGGGGTGCTGGGGCCAACGTCCTGACTTTC; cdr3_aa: CASSPRGAGANVLTF
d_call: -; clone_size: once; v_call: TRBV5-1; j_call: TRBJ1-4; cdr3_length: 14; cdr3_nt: TGCGCCAGCAGCTTGGGGGCAACTAATGAAAAACTGTTTTTT; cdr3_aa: CASSLGATNEKLFF
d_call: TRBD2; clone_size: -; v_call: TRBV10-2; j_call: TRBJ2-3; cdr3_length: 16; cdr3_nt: TGCGCCAGCAGTATCTTAGCGGGGGGACCCACAGATACGCAGTATTTT; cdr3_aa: CASSILAGGPTDTQYF
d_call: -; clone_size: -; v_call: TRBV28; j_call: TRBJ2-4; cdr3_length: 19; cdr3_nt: TGTGCCAGCAGTTTAGAGGTCAGTACTCGCCTGGGAGCCAAAAACATTCAGTACTTC; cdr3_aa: CASSLEVSTRLGAKNIQYF
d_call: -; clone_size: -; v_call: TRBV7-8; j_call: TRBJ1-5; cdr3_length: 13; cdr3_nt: TGTGCCAGCAGCTTAGGCACCGATCAGCCCCAGCATTTT; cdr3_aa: CASSLGTDQPQHF
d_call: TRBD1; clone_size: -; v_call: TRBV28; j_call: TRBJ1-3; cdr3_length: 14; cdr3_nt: TGTGCCAGCACCTCCAGGGGGCCTGGAAACACCATATATTTT; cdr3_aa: CASTSRGPGNTIYF
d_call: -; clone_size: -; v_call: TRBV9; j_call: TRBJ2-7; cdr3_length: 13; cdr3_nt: TGTGCCAGCAGCGTATCTGGGGGCTACGAGCAGTACTTC; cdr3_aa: CASSVSGGYEQYF
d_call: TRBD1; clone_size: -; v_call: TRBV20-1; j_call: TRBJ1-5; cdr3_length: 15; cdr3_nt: TGCAGTGCTAGTGCTGGGACAGGGGCTTTCCAGCCCCAGCATTTT; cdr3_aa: CSASAGTGAFQPQHF
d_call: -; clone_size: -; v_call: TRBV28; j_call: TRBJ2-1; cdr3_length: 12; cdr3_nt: TGTGCCAGCAGTTTAAAAGGACGGTACATCCTCTTC; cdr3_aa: CASSLKGRYILF